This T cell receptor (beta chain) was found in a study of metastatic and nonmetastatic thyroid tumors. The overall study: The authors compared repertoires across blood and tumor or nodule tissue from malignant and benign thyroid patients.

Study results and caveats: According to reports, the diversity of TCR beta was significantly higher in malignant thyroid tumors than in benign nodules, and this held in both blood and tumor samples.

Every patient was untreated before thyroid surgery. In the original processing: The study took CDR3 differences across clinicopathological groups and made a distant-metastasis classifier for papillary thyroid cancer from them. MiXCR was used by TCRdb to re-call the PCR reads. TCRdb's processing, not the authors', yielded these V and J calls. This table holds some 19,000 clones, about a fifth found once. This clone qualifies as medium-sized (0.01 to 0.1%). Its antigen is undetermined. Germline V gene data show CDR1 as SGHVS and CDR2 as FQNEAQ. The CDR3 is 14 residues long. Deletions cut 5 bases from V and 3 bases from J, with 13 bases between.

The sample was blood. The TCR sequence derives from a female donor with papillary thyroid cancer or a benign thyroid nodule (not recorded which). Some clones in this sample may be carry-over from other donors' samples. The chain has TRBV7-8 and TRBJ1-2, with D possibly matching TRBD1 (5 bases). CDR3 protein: CASSPEGADYGYTF. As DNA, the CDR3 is TGTGCCAGCAGCCCCGAAGGGGCGGACTATGGCTACACCTTC.